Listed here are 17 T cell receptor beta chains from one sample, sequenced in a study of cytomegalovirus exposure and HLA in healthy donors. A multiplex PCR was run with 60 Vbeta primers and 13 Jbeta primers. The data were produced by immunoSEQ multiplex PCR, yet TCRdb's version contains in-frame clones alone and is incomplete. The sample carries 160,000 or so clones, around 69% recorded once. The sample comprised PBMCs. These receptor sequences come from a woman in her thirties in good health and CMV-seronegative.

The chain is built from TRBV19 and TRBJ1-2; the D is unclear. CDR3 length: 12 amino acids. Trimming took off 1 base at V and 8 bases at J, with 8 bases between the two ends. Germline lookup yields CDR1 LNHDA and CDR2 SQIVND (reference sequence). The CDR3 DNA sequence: TGTGCCAGTAGTATAGGGCAAAGAGGCTACACCTTC. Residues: CASSIGQRGYTF.

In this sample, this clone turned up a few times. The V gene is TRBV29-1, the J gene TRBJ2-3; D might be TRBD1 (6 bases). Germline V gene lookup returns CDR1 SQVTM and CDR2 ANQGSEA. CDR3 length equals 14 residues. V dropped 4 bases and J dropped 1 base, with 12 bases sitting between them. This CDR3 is CSVVYRVRTDTQYF. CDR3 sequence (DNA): TGCAGCGTTGTATACAGGGTGCGCACAGATACGCAGTATTTT.

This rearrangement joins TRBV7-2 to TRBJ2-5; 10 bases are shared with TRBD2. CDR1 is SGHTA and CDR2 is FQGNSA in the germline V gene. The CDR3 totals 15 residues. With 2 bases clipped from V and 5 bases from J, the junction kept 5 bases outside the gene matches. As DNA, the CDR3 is TGTGCCAGCAGCTTAAGCGGGGGGGCCTCGGAGACCCAGTACTTC. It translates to CASSLSGGASETQYF.

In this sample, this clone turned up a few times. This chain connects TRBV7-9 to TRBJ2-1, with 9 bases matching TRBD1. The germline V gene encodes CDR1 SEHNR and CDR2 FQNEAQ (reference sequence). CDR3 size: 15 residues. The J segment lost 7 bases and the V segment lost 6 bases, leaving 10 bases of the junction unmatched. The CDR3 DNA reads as TGTGCCAGCAGACCACCGGGACAGGGAGGAAATGAGCAGTTCTTC. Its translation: CASRPPGQGGNEQFF.

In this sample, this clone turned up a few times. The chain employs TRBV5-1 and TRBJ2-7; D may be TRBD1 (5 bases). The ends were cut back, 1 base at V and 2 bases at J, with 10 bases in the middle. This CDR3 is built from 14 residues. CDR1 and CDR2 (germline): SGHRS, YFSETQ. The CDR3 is CASSLSGYPYEQYF. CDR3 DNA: TGCGCCAGCAGCTTGTCAGGGTACCCCTACGAGCAGTACTTC.

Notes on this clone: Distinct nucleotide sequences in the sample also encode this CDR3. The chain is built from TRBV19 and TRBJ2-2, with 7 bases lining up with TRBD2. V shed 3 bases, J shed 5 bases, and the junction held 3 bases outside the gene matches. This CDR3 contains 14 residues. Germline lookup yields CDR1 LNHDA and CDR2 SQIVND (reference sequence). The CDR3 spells CASSIGRGTGELFF. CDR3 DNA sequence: TGTGCCAGTAGTATCGGGCGGGGGACCGGGGAGCTGTTTTTT.

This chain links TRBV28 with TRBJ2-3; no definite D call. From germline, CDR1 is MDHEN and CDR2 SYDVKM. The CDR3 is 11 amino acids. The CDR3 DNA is TGTGCTTCGAGAGCCACAGATACGCAGTATTTT. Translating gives CASRATDTQYF.

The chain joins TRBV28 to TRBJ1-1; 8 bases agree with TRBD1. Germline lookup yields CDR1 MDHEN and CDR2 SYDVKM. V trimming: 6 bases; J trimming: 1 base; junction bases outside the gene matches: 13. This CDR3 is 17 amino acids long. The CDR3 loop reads CASSRGRGRFRNTEAFF. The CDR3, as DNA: TGTGCCAGCAGCCGAGGCAGGGGGCGGTTTAGGAACACTGAAGCTTTCTTT.

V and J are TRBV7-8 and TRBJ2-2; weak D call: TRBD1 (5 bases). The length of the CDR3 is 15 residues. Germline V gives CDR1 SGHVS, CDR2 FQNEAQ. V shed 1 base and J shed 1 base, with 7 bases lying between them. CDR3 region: CASSLGQQNTGELFF. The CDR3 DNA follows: TGTGCCAGCAGCTTAGGACAGCAGAACACCGGGGAGCTGTTTTTT.

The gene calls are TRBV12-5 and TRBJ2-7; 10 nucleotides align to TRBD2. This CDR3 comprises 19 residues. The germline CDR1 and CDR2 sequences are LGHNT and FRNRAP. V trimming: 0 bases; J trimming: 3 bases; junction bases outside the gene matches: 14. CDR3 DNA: TGTGCTAGTGGTTTGGTCCCCCTTGTAGCGGGGGGAGACAACTACGAGCAGTACTTC. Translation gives CASGLVPLVAGGDNYEQYF.

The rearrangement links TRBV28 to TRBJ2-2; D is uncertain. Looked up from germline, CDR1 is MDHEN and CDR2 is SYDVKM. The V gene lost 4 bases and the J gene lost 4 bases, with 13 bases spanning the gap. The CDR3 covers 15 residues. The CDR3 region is CASSSQSPRTGELFF. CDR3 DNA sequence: TGTGCCAGCAGTTCCCAATCACCGCGCACCGGGGAGCTGTTTTTT. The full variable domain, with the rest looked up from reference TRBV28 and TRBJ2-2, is DVKVTQSSRYLVKRTGEKVFLECVQDMDHENMFWYRQDPGLGLRLIYFSYDVKMKEKGDIPEGYSVSREKKERFSLILESASTNQTSMYLCASSSQSPRTGELFFGEGSRLTVL.

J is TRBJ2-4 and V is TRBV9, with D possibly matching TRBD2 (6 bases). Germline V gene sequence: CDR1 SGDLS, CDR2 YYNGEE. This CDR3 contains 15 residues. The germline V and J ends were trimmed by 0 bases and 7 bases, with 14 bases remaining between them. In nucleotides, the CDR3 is TGTGCCAGCAGCGTAGGGGCAGGAGGGATGAACATTCAGTACTTC. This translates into CASSVGAGGMNIQYF.

CDR3 in DNA: TGTGCCAGCAAATACACAGGGGGAGACTATGGCTACACCTTC. The encoded protein is CASKYTGGDYGYTF. This chain uses TRBV6-1 with TRBJ1-2, with 8 bases fitting TRBD1. From germline, CDR1 is MNHNS and CDR2 SASEGT. V gave up 7 bases and J gave up 3 bases; unmatched junction bases: 7. The CDR3 has 14 amino acids.

DNA for the CDR3: TGTGCCAGCAGTCCAATCCCCACAGGGGGAGAGACCCAGTACTTC. Residues: CASSPIPTGGETQYF. The J gene is TRBJ2-5, the V gene TRBV28; 8 nucleotides align to TRBD1. J was trimmed by 4 bases and V by 5 bases; bases with no gene match: 9. The germline CDR1 and CDR2 sequences are MDHEN and SYDVKM. The CDR3 sequence is 15 residues long.

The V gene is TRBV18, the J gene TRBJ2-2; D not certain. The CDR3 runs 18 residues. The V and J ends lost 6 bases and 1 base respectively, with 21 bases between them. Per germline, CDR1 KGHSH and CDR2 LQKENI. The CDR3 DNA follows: TGTGCCAGCTCCAAAAAGTCCCCAGGCTGGAAGAACACCGGGGAGCTGTTTTTT. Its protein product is CASSKKSPGWKNTGELFF.

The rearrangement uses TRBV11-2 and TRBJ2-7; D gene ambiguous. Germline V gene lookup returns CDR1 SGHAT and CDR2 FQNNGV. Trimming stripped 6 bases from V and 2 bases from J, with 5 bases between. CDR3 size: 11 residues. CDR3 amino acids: CASRSTYEQYF. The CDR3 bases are TGTGCCAGCAGGAGTACCTACGAGCAGTACTTC.

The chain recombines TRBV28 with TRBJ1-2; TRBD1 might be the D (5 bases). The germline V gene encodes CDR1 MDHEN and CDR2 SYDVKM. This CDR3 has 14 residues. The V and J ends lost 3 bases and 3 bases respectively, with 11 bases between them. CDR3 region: CASSLEQGHYGYTF. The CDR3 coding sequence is TGTGCCAGCAGTTTGGAGCAGGGTCACTATGGCTACACCTTC.